This entry concerns a single T cell receptor (beta chain). The junction had 11 bases not matched to a gene; V was cut back by 2 bases and J by 12 bases. The germline V gene has CDR1 SGHTA and CDR2 FQGTGA. CDR3 length: 15 residues. PCR was performed a second time for roughly 7 to 11 cycles using a sample-barcoded 5' primer and a J-beta primer mix. TCRdb independently ran MiXCR on the 5' RACE reads; one entry per CDR3 protein. Among about 770,000 distinct CDR3 sequences listed, around two fifths were seen once. The sample comes from a study of blood T cells in healthy people across ages. The chain employs TRBV7-3 and TRBJ2-1, with 9 bases aligning to TRBD2. Input material: blood. The source is a man in his fifties or sixties in good health. Written as DNA, the CDR3 is TGTGCCAGCAGCTTACGGCCCTCGCGGGAGGGGTCGCAGTTCTTC. Protein: CASSLRPSREGSQFF.